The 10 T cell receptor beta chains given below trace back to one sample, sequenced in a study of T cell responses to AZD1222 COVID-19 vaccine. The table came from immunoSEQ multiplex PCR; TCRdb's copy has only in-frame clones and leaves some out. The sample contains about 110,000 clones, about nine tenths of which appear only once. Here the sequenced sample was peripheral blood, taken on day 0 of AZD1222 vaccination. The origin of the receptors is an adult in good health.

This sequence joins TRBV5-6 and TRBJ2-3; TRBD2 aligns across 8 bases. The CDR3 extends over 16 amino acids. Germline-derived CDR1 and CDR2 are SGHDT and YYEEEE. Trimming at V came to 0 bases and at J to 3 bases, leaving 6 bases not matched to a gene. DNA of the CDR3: TGTGCCAGCAGCTTGGATAGCGGGACGGGGACAGATACGCAGTATTTT. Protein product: CASSLDSGTGTDTQYF.

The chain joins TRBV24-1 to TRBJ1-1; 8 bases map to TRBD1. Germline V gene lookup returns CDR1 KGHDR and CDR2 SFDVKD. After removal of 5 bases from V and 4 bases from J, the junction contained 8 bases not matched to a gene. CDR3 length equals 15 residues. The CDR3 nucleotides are TGTGCCACCAGTGGACACAGGGGGAGAAGCACTGAAGCTTTCTTT. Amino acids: CATSGHRGRSTEAFF.

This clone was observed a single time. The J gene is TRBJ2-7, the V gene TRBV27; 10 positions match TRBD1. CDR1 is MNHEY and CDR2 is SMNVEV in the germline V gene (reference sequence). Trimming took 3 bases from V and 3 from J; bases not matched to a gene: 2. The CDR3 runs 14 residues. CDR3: CASSLGTGVYEQYF. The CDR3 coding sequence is TGTGCCAGCAGTTTGGGGACAGGGGTCTACGAGCAGTACTTC.

CDR3 protein: CASSITAGRAQHF. CDR3 sequence (DNA): TGTGCCAGTAGTATCACAGCGGGAAGAGCCCAGCATTTT. The rearrangement links TRBV19 to TRBJ1-5, with D uncertain. CDR1 and CDR2 from the germline V gene are LNHDA and SQIVND (reference sequence). The CDR3 length is 13 residues. Between the trimmed V and J ends, which lost 3 bases and 11 bases, there was a span of 14 bases. The full variable domain, with the rest looked up from reference TRBV19 and TRBJ1-5, is DGGITQSPKYLFRKEGQNVTLSCEQNLNHDAMYWYRQDPGQGLRLIYYSQIVNDFQKGDIAEGYSVSREKKESFPLTVTSAQKNPTAFYLCASSITAGRAQHFGDGTRLSIL.

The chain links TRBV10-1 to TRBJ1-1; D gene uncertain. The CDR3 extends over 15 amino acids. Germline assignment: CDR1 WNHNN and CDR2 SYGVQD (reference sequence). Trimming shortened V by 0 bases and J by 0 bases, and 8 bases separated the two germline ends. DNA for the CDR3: TGCGCCAGCAGTGAGTCGGAGACTATGAACACTGAAGCTTTCTTT. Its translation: CASSESETMNTEAFF.

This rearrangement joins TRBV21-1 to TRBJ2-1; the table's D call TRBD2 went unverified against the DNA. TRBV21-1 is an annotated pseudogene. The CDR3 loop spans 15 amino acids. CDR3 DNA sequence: TGTGCCAGCACTTCTCCCTGCCGCGGGGGGAATGAGCAGTTCTTC. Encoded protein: CASTSPCRGGNEQFF.

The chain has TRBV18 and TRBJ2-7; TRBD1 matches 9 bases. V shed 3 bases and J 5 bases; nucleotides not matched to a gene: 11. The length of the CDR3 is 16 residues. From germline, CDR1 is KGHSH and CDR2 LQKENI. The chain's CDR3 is CASSPPGQGEKDEQYF. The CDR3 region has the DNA TGTGCCAGCTCACCCCCGGGACAGGGTGAGAAAGACGAGCAGTACTTC.

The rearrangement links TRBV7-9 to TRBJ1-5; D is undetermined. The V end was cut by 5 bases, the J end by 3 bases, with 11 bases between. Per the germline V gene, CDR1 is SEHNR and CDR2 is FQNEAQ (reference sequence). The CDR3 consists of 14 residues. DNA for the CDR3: TGTGCCAGCAGCGTTGGCGGGAACAATCAGCCCCAGCATTTT. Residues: CASSVGGNNQPQHF.

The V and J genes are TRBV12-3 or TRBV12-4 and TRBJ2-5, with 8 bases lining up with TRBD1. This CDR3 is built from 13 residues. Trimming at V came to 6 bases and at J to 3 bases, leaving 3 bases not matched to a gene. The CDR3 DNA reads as TGTGCCAGCAGCATACAGGGGGAAGAGACCCAGTACTTC. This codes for CASSIQGEETQYF.

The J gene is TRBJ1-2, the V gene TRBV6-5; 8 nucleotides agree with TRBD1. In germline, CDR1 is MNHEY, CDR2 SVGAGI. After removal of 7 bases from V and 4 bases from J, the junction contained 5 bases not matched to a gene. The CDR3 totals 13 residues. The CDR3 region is CASTSGGGYGYTF. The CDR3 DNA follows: TGTGCCAGCACTTCAGGGGGCGGCTATGGCTACACCTTC.